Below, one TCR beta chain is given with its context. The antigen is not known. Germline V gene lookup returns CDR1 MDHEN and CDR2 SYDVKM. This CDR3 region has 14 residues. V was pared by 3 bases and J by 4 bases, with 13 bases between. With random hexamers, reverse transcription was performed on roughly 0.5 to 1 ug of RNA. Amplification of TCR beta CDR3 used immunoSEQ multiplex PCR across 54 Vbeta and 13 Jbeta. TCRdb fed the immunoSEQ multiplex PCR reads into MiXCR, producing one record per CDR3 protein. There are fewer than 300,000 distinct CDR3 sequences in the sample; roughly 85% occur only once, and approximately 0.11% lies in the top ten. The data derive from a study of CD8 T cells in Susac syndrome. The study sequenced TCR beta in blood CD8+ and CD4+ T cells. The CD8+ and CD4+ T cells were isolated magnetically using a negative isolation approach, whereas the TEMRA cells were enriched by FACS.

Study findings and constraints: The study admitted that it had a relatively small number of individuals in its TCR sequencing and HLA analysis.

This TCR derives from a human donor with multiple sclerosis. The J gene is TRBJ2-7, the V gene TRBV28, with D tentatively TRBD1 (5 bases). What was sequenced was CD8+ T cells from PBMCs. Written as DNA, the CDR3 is TGTGCCAGCAGTTTTTCCAGGGCTGGTTACGAGCAGTACTTC. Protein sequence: CASSFSRAGYEQYF. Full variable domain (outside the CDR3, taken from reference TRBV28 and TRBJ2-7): DVKVTQSSRYLVKRTGEKVFLECVQDMDHENMFWYRQDPGLGLRLIYFSYDVKMKEKGDIPEGYSVSREKKERFSLILESASTNQTSMYLCASSFSRAGYEQYFGPGTRLTVT.